The 27 T cell receptor beta chains presented below share a single source sample, sequenced in a study of T cell repertoires in cytomegalovirus infection. In TCRdb, the reads were re-called with MiXCR into one record per CDR3 protein. The sample lists some 590,000 distinct CDR3 sequences; almost 40% were seen once. No antigen is known for these receptors. The source was cultured PBMCs, collected from culture after CMV antigen stimulation. Receptor source: a human donor in good health (CMV status not recorded). Some clones in this sample may be carry-over from other donors' samples.

This chain links TRBV5-1 with TRBJ2-7; weak D call: TRBD1 (5 bases). This CDR3 comprises 14 residues. Per the germline V gene, CDR1 is SGHRS and CDR2 is YFSETQ. Trimming took 2 bases from V and 7 from J, leaving 16 bases between them. CDR3 loop: CASSLGDSPSEQYF. The CDR3 DNA is TGCGCCAGCAGCTTAGGCGACAGCCCGAGTGAGCAGTACTTC. The variable domain in full, with the rest retrieved from reference TRBV5-1 and TRBJ2-7, is KAGVTQTPRYLIKTRGQQVTLSCSPISGHRSVSWYQQTPGQGLQFLFEYFSETQRNKGNFPGRFSGRQFSNSRSEMNVSTLELGDSALYLCASSLGDSPSEQYFGPGTRLTVT.

This clonotype turned up a few times. The chain links TRBV12-3 or TRBV12-4 to TRBJ2-1; D not resolved. V was shortened by 3 bases and J by 9 bases, with 12 bases between the two germline ends. The CDR3 runs 13 residues. The CDR3 DNA reads as TGTGCCAGCAGTTTCGTGGGATCGGGTGAGCAGTTCTTC. It yields the protein CASSFVGSGEQFF.

This clonotype was detected only once. This chain uses TRBV6-2 or TRBV6-3 with TRBJ2-1; the D gene could be TRBD1 or TRBD2 (8 bases each). V lost 7 bases, J lost 8 bases, and 21 bases lay in between. Germline values: CDR1 MNHEY, CDR2 SVGEGT. This CDR3 contains 15 residues. The DNA for the CDR3 is TGTGCCAGCACCCAGGGGGCGGGAGGCTTCTATGAGCAGTTCTTC. This translates into CASTQGAGGFYEQFF.

The DNA for the CDR3 is TGTGCCAGCAGCTTTCCCCCATGGCGAGACACAGATACGCAGTATTTT. As protein: CASSFPPWRDTDTQYF. J is TRBJ2-3 and V is TRBV7-2; D remains unclear. CDR1 and CDR2 (germline): SGHTA, FQGNSA. The CDR3 has 16 residues. Trimming cost V 3 bases and J 2 bases, with 15 bases left between them. Full variable domain (missing parts from reference TRBV7-2 and TRBJ2-3): GAGVSQSPSNKVTEKGKDVELRCDPISGHTALYWYRQSLGQGLEFLIYFQGNSAPDKSGLPSDRFSAERTGGSVSTLTIQRTQQEDSAVYLCASSFPPWRDTDTQYFGPGTRLTVL.

The chain recombines TRBV7-2 with TRBJ2-3; 10 bases match TRBD2. The CDR3 totals 16 residues. J lost 5 bases, V lost 5 bases, and 10 bases had no gene match. Per germline, CDR1 SGHTA and CDR2 FQGNSA. This CDR3 reads CASSAISGGALDTQYF. The CDR3 DNA reads as TGTGCCAGCAGCGCCATCAGCGGGGGGGCCCTAGATACGCAGTATTTT.

V usage is TRBV7-9 and J usage is TRBJ2-2; possibly TRBD1 for D (5 bases). Trimming shortened V by 8 bases and J by 2 bases, and 15 bases separated the two germline ends. The germline CDR1 and CDR2 sequences are SEHNR and FQNEAQ (reference sequence). The CDR3 length is 15 residues. CDR3 nucleotides: TGTGCCAGCGCACAGACAGAAGGAAACACCGGGGAGCTGTTTTTT. Translation: CASAQTEGNTGELFF.

The chain carries TRBV6-2 or TRBV6-3 and TRBJ2-7; D call uncertain. Trimming took 0 bases from V and 3 from J, leaving 9 bases between them. Germline V gene sequence: CDR1 MNHEY, CDR2 SVGEGT. This CDR3 region has 14 residues. CDR3 bases: TGTGCCAGCAGTTACTCCGACCAAATCTACGAGCAGTACTTC. Translation gives CASSYSDQIYEQYF.

This clonotype has a count of ten or more. This rearrangement joins TRBV7-8 to TRBJ1-4; D ambiguous. Germline assignment: CDR1 SGHVS and CDR2 FQNEAQ. V lost 0 bases, J lost 11 bases, and 13 bases lay in between. CDR3 length: 14 residues. In nucleotides, the CDR3 is TGTGCCAGCAGCTTAGCGACGATTGGGGTGAAACTGTTTTTT. This sequence encodes CASSLATIGVKLFF.

The J gene is TRBJ1-5, the V gene TRBV6-1; D might be TRBD1 (5 bases). Germline V gene data show CDR1 as MNHNS and CDR2 as SASEGT. V gave up 5 bases and J gave up 7 bases, with 15 bases separating them. The CDR3 consists of 14 residues. The CDR3 region is CASSPRGMGQPQHF. Written as DNA, the CDR3 is TGTGCCAGCAGTCCGAGGGGAATGGGGCAGCCCCAGCATTTT.

This clonotype came up a few times. This chain uses TRBV19 with TRBJ1-5; D not certain. The CDR3 consists of 13 residues. Germline values: CDR1 LNHDA, CDR2 SQIVND (reference sequence). Trimming shortened V by 8 bases and J by 6 bases, and 14 bases separated the two germline ends. This CDR3 is CASSMRSTQPQHF. The CDR3 nucleotides read TGTGCCAGTTCAATGAGGAGTACTCAGCCCCAGCATTTT.

This clonotype was picked up a small number of times. The chain recombines TRBV6-1 with TRBJ2-3, with 7 bases lining up with TRBD2. Germline V gene sequence: CDR1 MNHNS, CDR2 SASEGT. This CDR3 has 14 amino acids. The CDR3 DNA sequence: TGTGCTACCCTTTCCCTAGCGGTCACAGATACGCAGTATTTT. Translating it yields CATLSLAVTDTQYF.

The chain employs TRBV7-6 and TRBJ1-6; D might be TRBD1 (5 bases). Deletions cut 6 bases from V and 3 bases from J, with 12 bases between. This CDR3 region has 15 residues. Germline V CDR1 and CDR2: SGHVS, FNYEAQ. Written as DNA, the CDR3 is TGTGCCAGCAGTTCCGGGACGGACTATAATTCACCCCTCCACTTT. Its protein product is CASSSGTDYNSPLHF.

The rearrangement links TRBV6-2 or TRBV6-3 to TRBJ2-1; D is unresolved. Germline CDR1 is MNHEY and CDR2 is SVGEGT. This CDR3 is 13 amino acids long. V was cut by 4 bases and J by 1 base, with 5 bases left in between. As DNA, the CDR3 is TGTGCCAGCAGTTCCCAATCCTACAATGAGCAGTTCTTC. This codes for CASSSQSYNEQFF.

The V gene is TRBV10-3, the J gene TRBJ2-1, with 9 bases identical to TRBD2. CDR1 and CDR2 (germline): ENHRY, SYGVKD. V trimming: 9 bases; J trimming: 6 bases; junction bases outside the gene matches: 12. This CDR3 is built from 15 residues. The CDR3 loop reads CAITDAGGGRNEQFF. The CDR3 DNA reads as TGTGCCATAACCGACGCGGGGGGGGGCCGCAATGAGCAGTTCTTC.

The gene calls are TRBV7-9 and TRBJ1-1; no clear D. The CDR3 totals 14 residues. From germline, CDR1 is SEHNR and CDR2 FQNEAQ (reference sequence). The V end was cut by 3 bases, the J end by 0 bases, with 8 bases between. CDR3 amino acids: CASSLTTVNTEAFF. The CDR3 DNA is TGTGCCAGCAGCTTGACTACGGTGAACACTGAAGCTTTCTTT.

This clonotype was recorded a few times. The rearrangement joins TRBV7-8 to TRBJ1-2; 8 positions match TRBD1. CDR1 is SGHVS and CDR2 is FQNEAQ in the germline V gene. The CDR3 totals 16 residues. V shed 10 bases and J 8 bases; nucleotides not matched to a gene: 21. The CDR3 is CATGLTPGTGVLGYTF. The DNA for the CDR3 is TGTGCCACCGGCTTAACTCCCGGGACAGGCGTTTTGGGCTACACCTTC. The variable domain in full, with the rest retrieved from reference TRBV7-8 and TRBJ1-2, is GAGVSQSPRYKVAKRGQDVALRCDPISGHVSLFWYQQALGQGPEFLTYFQNEAQLDKSGLPSDRFFAERPEGSVSTLKIQRTQQEDSAVYLCATGLTPGTGVLGYTFGSGTRLTVV.

The sample holds a few counts of this clonotype. The chain employs TRBV9 and TRBJ1-3; no reliable D call. V lost 1 base and J 0 bases, leaving 11 bases between the germline ends. The germline CDR1 and CDR2 sequences are SGDLS and YYNGEE. The CDR3 runs to 16 residues. In nucleotides, the CDR3 is TGTGCCAGCAGCGTACAACCGCGCGCCTCTGGAAACACCATATATTTT. Its translation: CASSVQPRASGNTIYF.

This chain links TRBV6-2 or TRBV6-3 with TRBJ2-2, with 8 nucleotides matching TRBD2. The germline V gene encodes CDR1 MNHEY and CDR2 SVGEGT. Unmatched junction bases numbered 7, after V lost 5 bases and J lost 2 bases. CDR3 length: 16 residues. Here the CDR3 DNA reads TGTGCCAGCAGTCGTACTAGCGGAATAAACACCGGGGAGCTGTTTTTT. Protein product: CASSRTSGINTGELFF.

The V gene is TRBV12-3 or TRBV12-4, the J gene TRBJ1-1, with unresolved D. Trimming left V 1 base short and J 4 bases short, with 10 bases between. The CDR3 loop spans 14 amino acids. CDR3 coding DNA: TGTGCCAGCAGTTTAGTTCCGGGTCGCACTGAAGCTTTCTTT. Translation gives CASSLVPGRTEAFF.

The chain joins TRBV7-2 to TRBJ2-2; D gene uncertain. The germline V gene encodes CDR1 SGHTA and CDR2 FQGNSA. This CDR3 has 13 residues. Trimming removed 4 bases from V and 6 bases from J, with 9 bases in between. The CDR3 spells CASSSVAPGELFF. The CDR3, as DNA: TGTGCCAGCAGCTCCGTAGCCCCCGGGGAGCTGTTTTTT.

The genes are TRBV4-1 and TRBJ2-7; no firm D call. V was shortened by 6 bases and J by 0 bases, with 9 bases between the two germline ends. The CDR3 is 13 amino acids. Looked up from germline, CDR1 is MGHRA and CDR2 is YSYEKL. This chain's CDR3 is CASSKESSYEQYF. In DNA, the CDR3 is TGCGCCAGCAGTAAGGAGAGCTCCTACGAGCAGTACTTC.

CDR3 sequence reads: CASSPPGQGGETQYF. The CDR3 DNA reads TGTGCCAGCAGCCCACCGGGACAGGGGGGAGAGACCCAGTACTTC. The rearrangement uses TRBV7-2 and TRBJ2-5; 11 bases align to TRBD1. V gave up 5 bases and J gave up 4 bases; unmatched junction bases: 6. Germline V lookup: CDR1 SGHTA, CDR2 FQGNSA. The CDR3 consists of 15 residues.

The V call is TRBV18, the J call TRBJ1-1, with D possibly being TRBD1 (5 bases). Trimming pared 1 base from V and 6 bases from J, leaving 12 bases between. Germline CDR1 reads KGHSH; CDR2 reads LQKENI. The CDR3 contains 14 residues. CDR3 sequence: CASSPRDQSAEAFF. The CDR3 nucleotides read TGTGCCAGCTCACCACGGGACCAGTCCGCTGAAGCTTTCTTT.

This chain uses TRBV20-1 with TRBJ2-5; D gene uncertain. Germline V gene sequence: CDR1 DFQATT, CDR2 SNEGSKA (reference sequence). This CDR3 is 13 amino acids long. The V end was cut by 3 bases, the J end by 5 bases, with 13 bases between. The CDR3 sequence: CSARVGPQETQYF. CDR3 bases: TGCAGTGCTAGGGTGGGCCCCCAGGAGACCCAGTACTTC.

The V and J genes are TRBV2 and TRBJ2-1, with TRBD2 identical over 9 bases. V lost 1 base to trimming and J lost 3 bases; unmatched junction nucleotides: 1. Germline assignment: CDR1 SNHLY and CDR2 FYNNEI. The length of the CDR3 is 15 residues. The CDR3 sequence is CASSEERGDYNEQFF. In DNA form, the CDR3 reads TGTGCCAGCAGTGAAGAGCGGGGGGACTACAATGAGCAGTTCTTC.

DNA of the CDR3: TGTGCCAGCAGCCCGGGGCCCGGAGATACGCAGTATTTT. This encodes CASSPGPGDTQYF. The rearrangement links TRBV7-2 to TRBJ2-3, with D perhaps given as TRBD1 or TRBD2 (5 bases each). CDR1 is SGHTA, CDR2 FQGNSA, per germline. The CDR3 covers 13 residues. V was cut by 5 bases and J by 5 bases, with 11 bases left in between.

V gene TRBV14 combines with J gene TRBJ1-1; D is ambiguous. Per the germline V gene, CDR1 is SGHDN and CDR2 is FVKESK. CDR3 size: 13 residues. Trimming cost V 4 bases and J 1 base, with 7 bases left between them. CDR3 bases: TGTGCCAGCAGCCCCTTTAGGAACACTGAAGCTTTCTTT. Translation: CASSPFRNTEAFF.